This entry features one T cell receptor (beta chain) sequence. What antigen it recognizes has not been identified. Base qualities are not provided; no much larger clone lies one nucleotide away. Each collaborating institution followed its own protocols to collect whole blood in K2EDTA tubes. Collaborator samples were shipped for TCRbeta analysis as frozen whole blood, isolated PBMCs, or DNA extracted from either sample type. The data derive from a study of blood T cell repertoires in COVID-19 (TCRdb year 2020). Some background on the complete study: Samples covering the acute and convalescent phases of COVID-19 were provided by collaborators in the United States, Italy and Spain. The samples were drawn from two sources: the first 160 participants of the ongoing ImmuneRACE study, and over 950 subjects contributed by 6 global collaborators. Where HLA class I and class II types were available, the types were taken from metadata supplied by the sample provider, not from assay-based typing. The repertoires were released in a freely available public database meant as a resource for research on the immune response to SARS-CoV-2. The material from the prospective study consisted of cDNA or gDNA derived from T cells, B-cell-depleted T cells, or PBMCs. The dataset comprised deeply sampled blood TCRbeta repertoires from subjects exposed to, actively infected with, or recovered from COVID-19. The sample metadata nearly always contained a de-identified subject ID, COVID-19 status, age in years and sex. Here is what the overall study found, with its caveats: How much clinical and demographic metadata was included differed by source and by participant, and the metadata was provided uncurated.

Reading the germline V gene gives CDR1 MDHEN and CDR2 SYDVKM. The CDR3, from cysteine to phenylalanine, totals 16 residues. Only the CDR3 part of the read is kept: 48 bases, read in frame from the first base. Clipping removes 8 bases from V and 8 bases from J, with 14 as the unmatched junction base count. The immunoSEQ Assay, a bias-controlled multiplex PCR, was used to amplify TCRbeta CDR3 regions from genomic DNA. On the authors' methods: Within the assay, amplification of reference gene primers was used to estimate how many nucleated cells each sample contained. Sequence reads were collapsed and filtered to measure the absolute abundance of every unique TCRbeta CDR3 rearrangement. For each sample, productive Simpson clonality was calculated as the square root of Simpson's diversity index over productive rearrangements. TCRdb obtained this table from immuneACCESS and retained in-frame rearrangements with V and J assigned. These tables miss some clones; where compared with another copy, unresolved V genes account for less than half of the shortfall, and the remainder is unexplained. Clone size and the V and J calls come from that table; the DNA yielded D and trimming. Recorded for this sample are 200,000 to 250,000 clones; approximately 80% of them occurred a single time. The ten top clones hold roughly 13% of the sample.

The rearrangement combines TRBV28 with TRBJ1-4, with 10 bases in between that match TRBD1. Sequenced sample: peripheral blood. The receptor was derived from a human donor in a cohort sampled during active COVID-19. This receptor has the CDR3 CASRGQGVLTGEKLFF. Read as DNA, the sequence is TGTGCCAGCCGAGGACAGGGGGTATTGACAGGGGAAAAACTGTTTTTT.